The table lists the clone carrying this T cell receptor beta chain with many counts. Patients underwent thyroid surgery, and none had received any treatment before it. The source of the sample is a study of metastatic and nonmetastatic thyroid tumors. TCRdb re-analyzed the PCR reads through MiXCR. This sample has under 95,000 clones, with about 12% found just once. The V and J ends lost 1 base and 2 bases respectively, with 12 bases between them. Germline V lookup: CDR1 SGHVS, CDR2 FNYEAQ. The CDR3 consists of 15 residues. The source material was blood. V gene TRBV7-6 combines with J gene TRBJ2-7, with D perhaps matching TRBD2 (5 bases). This clonotype was obtained from a female donor with papillary thyroid cancer or a benign thyroid nodule (not recorded which). Some clones in this sample may be carry-over from other donors' samples. Here the CDR3 DNA reads TGTGCCAGCAGCTTAGAGGGTCGAGGGCCCTACGAGCAGTACTTC. Protein: CASSLEGRGPYEQYF.